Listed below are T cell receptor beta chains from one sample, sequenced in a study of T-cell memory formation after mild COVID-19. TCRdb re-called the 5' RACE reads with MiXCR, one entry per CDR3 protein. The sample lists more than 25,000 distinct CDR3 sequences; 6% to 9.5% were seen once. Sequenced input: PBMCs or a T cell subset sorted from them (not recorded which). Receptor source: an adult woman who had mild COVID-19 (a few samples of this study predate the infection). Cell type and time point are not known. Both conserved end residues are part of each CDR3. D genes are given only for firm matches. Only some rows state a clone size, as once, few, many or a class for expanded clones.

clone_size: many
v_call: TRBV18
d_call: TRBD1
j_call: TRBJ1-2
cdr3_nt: TGTGCCAGCTCACCACAGGCGACAGGGAACTATGGCTACACCTTC
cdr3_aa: CASSPQATGNYGYTF

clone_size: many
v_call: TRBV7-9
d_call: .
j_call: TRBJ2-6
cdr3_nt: TGTGCCAGCAGCTTAGTAGCAGGGACAAGGGATGGGGCCAACGTCCTGACTTTC
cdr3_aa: CASSLVAGTRDGANVLTF

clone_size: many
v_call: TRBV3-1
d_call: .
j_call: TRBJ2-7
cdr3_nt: TGTGCCAGCAGCCACAGGGGCCGCGAGCAGTACTTC
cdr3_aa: CASSHRGREQYF

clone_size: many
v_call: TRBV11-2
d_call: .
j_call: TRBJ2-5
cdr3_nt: TGTGCCAGCAGCTTACCGTCTTCTCAAGAGACCCAGTACTTC
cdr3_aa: CASSLPSSQETQYF

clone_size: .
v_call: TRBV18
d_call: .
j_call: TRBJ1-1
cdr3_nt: TGTGCCAGCTCACCACCGGGGGGCCTAAACACTGAAGCTTTCTTT
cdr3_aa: CASSPPGGLNTEAFF

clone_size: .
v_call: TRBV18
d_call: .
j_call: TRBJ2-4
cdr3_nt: TGTGCCAGCTCACCACCGCAGGCCCTTAACATTCAGTACTTC
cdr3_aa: CASSPPQALNIQYF

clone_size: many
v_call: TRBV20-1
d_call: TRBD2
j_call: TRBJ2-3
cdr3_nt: TGCAGTGCGCGGGAGGGAACAGATACGCAGTATTTT
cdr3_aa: CSAREGTDTQYF

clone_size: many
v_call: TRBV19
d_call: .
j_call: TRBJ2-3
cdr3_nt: TGTGCCAGTAGTATTGGCCTCGAGACAGATACGCAGTATTTT
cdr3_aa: CASSIGLETDTQYF

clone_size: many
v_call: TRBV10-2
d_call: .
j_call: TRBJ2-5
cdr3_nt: TGCGCCAGCACCCCCTCTTACCAAGAGACCCAGTACTTC
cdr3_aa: CASTPSYQETQYF

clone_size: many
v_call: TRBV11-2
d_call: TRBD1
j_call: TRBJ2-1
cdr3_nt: TGTGCCAGCAGCCCCCAAACAGGGGGTGAGCAGTTCTTC
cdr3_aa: CASSPQTGGEQFF

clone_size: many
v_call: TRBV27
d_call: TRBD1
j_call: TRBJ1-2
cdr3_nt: TGTGCCAGCAGTTTAGGGACAGGGGGCTATGGCTACACCTTC
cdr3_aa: CASSLGTGGYGYTF

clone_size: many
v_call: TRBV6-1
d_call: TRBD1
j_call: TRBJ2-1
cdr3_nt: TGTGCCAGCATCAAGCAGGGGGCGATTTCCTACAATGAGCAGTTCTTC
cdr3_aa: CASIKQGAISYNEQFF

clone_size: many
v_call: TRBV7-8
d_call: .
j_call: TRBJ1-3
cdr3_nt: TGTGCCAGCAGCCCAGGCCCGCCTCGGCACCAGAGCTCTGGAAACACCATATATTTT
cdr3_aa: CASSPGPPRHQSSGNTIYF

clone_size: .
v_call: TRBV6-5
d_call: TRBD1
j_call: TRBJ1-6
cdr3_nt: TGTGCCAGCAGGCGGGACAGAGTGTATTCACCCCTCCACTTT
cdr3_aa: CASRRDRVYSPLHF

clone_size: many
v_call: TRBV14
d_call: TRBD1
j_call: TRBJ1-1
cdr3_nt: TGTGCCAGCAGCCAAGATTTAGTTCGGACAGGGGTCAACACTGAAGCTTTCTTT
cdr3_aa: CASSQDLVRTGVNTEAFF

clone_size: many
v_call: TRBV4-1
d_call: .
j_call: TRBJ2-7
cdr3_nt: TGCGCCAGCAGCCAAGATGATCGATACGAGCAGTACTTC
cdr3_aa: CASSQDDRYEQYF

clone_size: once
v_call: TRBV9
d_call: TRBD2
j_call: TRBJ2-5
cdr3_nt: TGTGCCAGCAGCGTTCAAGCGGGGGAAGAGACCCAGTACTTC
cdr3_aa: CASSVQAGEETQYF

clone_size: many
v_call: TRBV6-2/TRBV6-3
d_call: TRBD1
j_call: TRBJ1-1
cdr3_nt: TGTGCCAGCAGTCTTGGGACAGTCTACTTTTCAATGAACACTGAAGCTTTCTTT
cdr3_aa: CASSLGTVYFSMNTEAFF